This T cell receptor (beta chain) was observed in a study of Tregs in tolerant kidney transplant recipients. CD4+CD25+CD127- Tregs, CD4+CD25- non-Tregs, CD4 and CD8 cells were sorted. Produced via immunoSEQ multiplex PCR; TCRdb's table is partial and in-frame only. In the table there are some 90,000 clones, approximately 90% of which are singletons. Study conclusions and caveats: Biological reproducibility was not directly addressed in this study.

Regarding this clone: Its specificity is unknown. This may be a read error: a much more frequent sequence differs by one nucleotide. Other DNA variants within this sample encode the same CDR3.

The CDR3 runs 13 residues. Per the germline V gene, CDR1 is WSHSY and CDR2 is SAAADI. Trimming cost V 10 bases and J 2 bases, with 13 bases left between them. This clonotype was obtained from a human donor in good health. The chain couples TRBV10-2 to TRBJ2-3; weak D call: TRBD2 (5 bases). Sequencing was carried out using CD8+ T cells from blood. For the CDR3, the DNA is TGCGCCACCCTAGCCGGGAACACAGATACGCAGTATTTT. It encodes CATLAGNTDTQYF.